This T cell receptor (beta chain) was documented in a study of vaccination effects on CD4 cells after COVID-19. On the study more broadly: Sampling occurred a median 72 days post second dose, range 14 to 241. Study outcomes and limitations: At late timepoints after vaccination, vaccine- and infection-induced clones shrank markedly.

As concerns this clone: What it binds is not known.

This CDR3 region has 17 residues. V was pared by 0 bases and J by 1 base, with 12 bases between. Per the germline V gene, CDR1 is LGHNA and CDR2 is YSLEER. Data came from immunoSEQ multiplex PCR; TCRdb stores just in-frame clones and leaves some out. The sample yields some 24,000 clones, roughly 80% seen once. In the ViraFEST assay, antigen-specific CD4+ clonotypes were identified by expansion after peptide-pool stimulation. Following culture for roughly 10 days, CD4+ T cells were isolated. As their vaccination, participants received two doses of either BNT162b2 or mRNA-1273. Negative nucleocapsid antibody tests before and after vaccination confirmed no previous SARS-CoV-2 infection.

The chain uses TRBV4-3 and TRBJ1-4; TRBD1 is a possible D gene (5 bases). The clonotype originates from a human donor who received a COVID-19 vaccine. The sequencing here drew on CD4+ T cells from PBMCs cultured with HCoV-NL63 spike peptides, taken after COVID-19 vaccination. In DNA, the CDR3 is TGCGCCAGCAGCCAAGACGGGTGGGGCAGAACTAATGAAAAACTGTTTTTT. It is translated as CASSQDGWGRTNEKLFF.